The 31 T cell receptor beta chains given below trace back to one sample, sequenced in a study of human T cells and chemical hapten exposure. TCRdb re-called the RACE reads through MiXCR, storing one row per CDR3 protein. In the table there are 60,000 to 80,000 distinct CDR3 sequences, around 7% of which are singletons. The time point was: pre-sensitization, week 0. Treatment in this sample: therapeutic diphenylcyclopropenone sensitization with weekly scalp DPC. Specimen: whole blood, collected in connection with sensitization to the hapten diphenylcyclopropenone (DPC). These receptors all stem from a woman in her twenties or thirties with alopecia areata. Some clones in this sample may be carry-over from other donors' samples.

This clonotype was seen repeatedly, ten times or more. The CDR3 loop is CSARSLEDNPPSSYF. Here the CDR3 DNA reads TGCAGTGCTAGAAGTTTAGAAGACAACCCTCCTTCTAGTTACTTC. The chain links TRBV20-1 to TRBJ2-7, with unresolved D. The CDR3 totals 15 residues. Germline V lookup: CDR1 DFQATT, CDR2 SNEGSKA (reference sequence). V lost 2 bases, J lost 13 bases, and 27 bases lay in between.

V gene TRBV2 combines with J gene TRBJ2-1; 7 bases are shared with TRBD2. J was trimmed by 8 bases and V by 7 bases; bases with no gene match: 11. Germline V CDR1 and CDR2: SNHLY, FYNNEI. This CDR3 spans 14 amino acids. This chain's CDR3 is CASIGGEGQHEQFF. In nucleotides, the CDR3 is TGTGCCAGCATAGGCGGGGAGGGTCAACATGAGCAGTTCTTC.

The sample holds many counts of this clonotype. The rearrangement joins TRBV11-2 to TRBJ1-1; perhaps TRBD1 as D (5 bases). V lost 4 bases, J lost 1 base, and 16 bases lay in between. This CDR3 is built from 16 residues. CDR1 and CDR2 from the germline V gene are SGHAT and FQNNGV. Here the CDR3 reads CASSSSTEPPNTEAFF. CDR3 in DNA: TGTGCCAGCAGCTCATCGACAGAACCACCGAACACTGAAGCTTTCTTT.

This clonotype was counted a few times. The chain has TRBV2 and TRBJ1-2; the D gene is possibly TRBD1 (6 bases). From germline, CDR1 is SNHLY and CDR2 FYNNEI. This CDR3 has 14 residues. Trimming shortened V by 7 bases and J by 4 bases, and 16 bases separated the two germline ends. CDR3 amino acids: CASNQYGGLYGYTF. CDR3 sequence (DNA): TGTGCCAGCAACCAATACGGGGGCCTCTATGGCTACACCTTC.

This clonotype was seen ten or more times. In DNA form, the CDR3 reads TGTGCCAGCAGTTCAGTGTATGGCTACACCTTC. As protein: CASSSVYGYTF. The chain links TRBV9 to TRBJ1-2, with D hard to call. CDR1 SGDLS and CDR2 YYNGEE come from the germline V gene. The germline V and J ends were trimmed by 5 bases and 5 bases, with 7 bases remaining between them. CDR3 length: 11 residues.

This clonotype was detected ten times or more. This chain joins TRBV6-1 and TRBJ2-7; maybe TRBD1 (6 bases). V lost 8 bases and J 0 bases, leaving 17 bases between the germline ends. Per germline, CDR1 MNHNS and CDR2 SASEGT. This CDR3 has 15 amino acids. Here the CDR3 reads CASQPRTAASYEQYF. The CDR3 region has the DNA TGTGCCAGCCAACCCCGGACAGCCGCCTCCTACGAGCAGTACTTC.

This chain links TRBV18 with TRBJ1-5; D is perhaps TRBD1 (6 bases). V was shortened by 4 bases and J by 0 bases, with 16 bases between the two germline ends. Germline V gene data show CDR1 as KGHSH and CDR2 as LQKENI. This CDR3 spans 17 amino acids. CDR3 region: CASSQDEQGFSNQPQHF. The CDR3 DNA follows: TGTGCCAGCTCACAGGATGAACAGGGATTTAGCAATCAGCCCCAGCATTTT.

This clonotype showed up many times. This rearrangement joins TRBV10-3 to TRBJ1-1; possibly TRBD1 for D (6 bases). The V and J ends lost 4 bases and 1 base respectively, with 7 bases between them. The CDR3 runs 13 residues. CDR1 and CDR2 from the germline V gene are ENHRY and SYGVKD. CDR3 coding DNA: TGTGCCATCAGTGGGACAGCGAACACTGAAGCTTTCTTT. As protein: CAISGTANTEAFF.

Many counts were recorded for this clonotype. The V gene is TRBV30, the J gene TRBJ2-5, with D perhaps matching TRBD2 (5 bases). The germline gives CDR1 GTSNPN, CDR2 SVGIG (reference sequence). V lost 4 bases to trimming and J lost 10 bases, with 10 bases between them. The CDR3 runs to 10 residues. The CDR3, as DNA: TGTGCCTGGAATCGGGGAATCCAGTACTTC. Translating it yields CAWNRGIQYF.

The chain uses TRBV6-6 and TRBJ1-3, with 9 bases aligning to TRBD1. Trimming at V came to 2 bases and at J to 5 bases, leaving 10 bases not matched to a gene. Germline values: CDR1 MNHNY, CDR2 SVGAGI (reference sequence). The CDR3 totals 17 residues. The CDR3 bases are TGTGCCAGCAGTTACGAGGGGACAGGGTATTGGAGAAACACCATATATTTT. It translates to CASSYEGTGYWRNTIYF.

This clonotype was counted many times. The chain combines TRBV5-1 with TRBJ2-1; 12 bases are a match to TRBD2. Germline V gene lookup returns CDR1 SGHRS and CDR2 YFSETQ. The CDR3 is 15 residues long. The V gene end was trimmed by 4 bases and the J gene end by 2 bases; junction bases not matched to a gene: 1. Here the CDR3 DNA reads TGCGCCAGCAGCCCTAGCGGGGGGGCCTACAATGAGCAGTTCTTC. Translated, it gives CASSPSGGAYNEQFF. Combining the CDR3 with reference TRBV5-1 and TRBJ2-1 gives the whole variable domain KAGVTQTPRYLIKTRGQQVTLSCSPISGHRSVSWYQQTPGQGLQFLFEYFSETQRNKGNFPGRFSGRQFSNSRSEMNVSTLELGDSALYLCASSPSGGAYNEQFFGPGTRLTVL.

This clonotype came up many times. The chain's CDR3 is CASSQERTASYEQYF. The CDR3 region has the DNA TGTGCCAGCAGCCAAGAGAGGACTGCTTCCTACGAGCAGTACTTC. The chain is built from TRBV4-2 and TRBJ2-7, with D perhaps TRBD2 (5 bases). There are 15 residues in the CDR3. V gave up 0 bases and J gave up 1 base, with 10 bases separating them. CDR1 LGHNA and CDR2 YNFKEQ come from the germline V gene.

The chain uses TRBV7-9 and TRBJ2-7, with 8 bases lining up with TRBD2. The germline gives CDR1 SEHNR, CDR2 FQNEAQ (reference sequence). Losses at the gene ends were 5 bases for V and 4 bases for J; bases not matched to a gene: 10. This CDR3 is 15 amino acids long. The CDR3 sequence: CASSTAGGMVYEQYF. DNA for the CDR3: TGTGCCAGCAGCACCGCGGGGGGCATGGTATACGAGCAGTACTTC.

This clonotype was seen many times. This sequence joins TRBV6-1 and TRBJ2-7, with 10 bases aligning to TRBD2. Per the germline V gene, CDR1 is MNHNS and CDR2 is SASEGT. V dropped 6 bases and J dropped 3; count of bases not matched to a gene: 5. This CDR3 spans 14 amino acids. The CDR3 DNA reads as TGTGCCAGCAGGCCAGGACTAGCGGTCTACGAGCAGTACTTC. As protein: CASRPGLAVYEQYF.

In its sample, this clonotype was seen many times. V is TRBV6-6 and J is TRBJ2-2, with 9 bases identical to TRBD2. The germline gives CDR1 MNHNY, CDR2 SVGAGI (reference sequence). This CDR3 contains 17 residues. Unmatched junction bases numbered 9, after V lost 6 bases and J lost 1 base. DNA of the CDR3: TGTGCCAGCAGCCAACAAGCGGGGGGCGGGAACACCGGGGAGCTGTTTTTT. Translation gives CASSQQAGGGNTGELFF.

CDR3 region: CASSLIGADETQYF. The DNA of the CDR3 is TGTGCCAGCAGTTTAATAGGGGCAGACGAGACCCAGTACTTC. V and J are TRBV27 and TRBJ2-5; D may be TRBD1 (5 bases). The V gene's germline CDR1 is MNHEY and CDR2 SMNVEV (reference sequence). CDR3 size: 14 residues. Trimming shortened V by 2 bases and J by 5 bases, and 12 bases separated the two germline ends.

At least ten counts were recorded for this clonotype. The chain joins TRBV5-6 to TRBJ1-1, with TRBD1 as a possible D gene (5 bases). The CDR3 runs to 14 residues. Germline CDR1 reads SGHDT; CDR2 reads YYEEEE. V was trimmed by 2 bases and J by 8 bases, leaving 16 bases between them. The DNA for the CDR3 is TGTGCCAGCAGCTTACTGGGGCGGGCCGAGGAAGCTTTCTTT. Translated: CASSLLGRAEEAFF.

The table lists this clonotype with many counts. The chain couples TRBV11-2 to TRBJ2-7; 8 nucleotides agree with TRBD1. Germline CDR1 SGHAT, CDR2 FQNNGV. The V segment lost 5 bases and the J segment 2 bases; nucleotides outside the gene matches: 5. CDR3 size: 14 residues. The CDR3 DNA reads TGTGCCAGCAGCCTGGGACAGGCGACCTACGAGCAGTACTTC. Its protein is CASSLGQATYEQYF.

This clonotype was counted at least ten times. V gene TRBV7-9 combines with J gene TRBJ1-1; D remains ambiguous. The length of the CDR3 is 12 residues. Per germline, CDR1 SEHNR and CDR2 FQNEAQ (reference sequence). V gave up 5 bases and J gave up 10 bases, with 14 bases separating them. CDR3 residues: CASSMTLGRAFF. The CDR3 DNA reads as TGTGCCAGCAGCATGACCCTGGGGAGAGCTTTCTTT.

This clonotype was counted ten times or more. CDR3 in DNA: TGTGCCAGCAGCCGACTAGCTGGCTCCTACAATGAGCAGTTCTTC. Translation: CASSRLAGSYNEQFF. J is TRBJ2-1 and V is TRBV2; 7 nucleotides match TRBD2. Germline CDR1 is SNHLY and CDR2 is FYNNEI. V was pared by 6 bases and J by 0 bases, with 5 bases of the junction left unmatched. The CDR3 is 15 residues long.

The chain joins TRBV29-1 to TRBJ1-2; 8 bases fit TRBD1. V lost 8 bases and J lost 5; bases outside the gene matches: 7. The CDR3 extends over 12 amino acids. Germline V gene sequence: CDR1 SQVTM, CDR2 ANQGSEA. The CDR3 spells CSLRQGPYGYTF. In nucleotides, the CDR3 is TGCAGCCTAAGACAGGGGCCTTATGGCTACACCTTC.

CDR3 bases: TGTGCCAGCAGCCAGGGACAGGGCCTCTATGGCTACACCTTC. Translated: CASSQGQGLYGYTF. The genes are TRBV5-6 and TRBJ1-2; 9 nucleotides line up with TRBD1. This CDR3 is built from 14 residues. The trim removed 4 bases at V and 4 bases at J, leaving 5 bases unmatched. Germline V lookup: CDR1 SGHDT, CDR2 YYEEEE.

This clonotype was counted only a few times. The chain employs TRBV13 and TRBJ2-3; the D gene is possibly TRBD2 (6 bases). From germline, CDR1 is PRHDT and CDR2 FYEKMQ (reference sequence). The CDR3 has 17 amino acids. Trimming took off 5 bases at V and 3 bases at J, with 21 bases between the two ends. CDR3 region: CASSAGPGLDKTDTQYF. The CDR3 bases are TGTGCCAGCAGCGCGGGGCCGGGCCTCGATAAGACAGATACGCAGTATTTT.

In this sample, this clonotype turned up many times. The chain recombines TRBV4-2 with TRBJ2-3, with 11 bases matching TRBD2. Trimming removed 4 bases from V and 2 bases from J; junction bases left unmatched: 2. The CDR3 is 15 residues long. The germline CDR1 and CDR2 sequences are LGHNA and YNFKEQ. The CDR3 region has the DNA TGTGCCAGCAGCCGGGGACTAGCGGCCACAGATACGCAGTATTTT. Protein sequence: CASSRGLAATDTQYF.

In this sample, this clonotype turned up many times. The chain links TRBV7-2 to TRBJ2-3; 7 nucleotides line up with TRBD2. Germline trimming cut 1 base from V and 5 bases from J; bases unmatched to any gene: 6. Germline lookup yields CDR1 SGHTA and CDR2 FQGNSA. This CDR3 has 15 amino acids. CDR3 bases: TGTGCCAGCAGCTTAGATGCTAGCGGCGGAGATACGCAGTATTTT. Translated, it gives CASSLDASGGDTQYF.

The sample holds many counts of this clonotype. The V gene is TRBV6-5, the J gene TRBJ2-1; TRBD1 or TRBD2 may be the D gene (6 bases each). Germline V gives CDR1 MNHEY, CDR2 SVGAGI. The ends were cut back, 0 bases at V and 7 bases at J, with 10 bases in the middle. The CDR3 is 14 amino acids. The DNA for the CDR3 is TGTGCCAGCAGTTACTCGAGGAGGGGGAATGAGCAGTTCTTC. Amino acid sequence: CASSYSRRGNEQFF.

This clonotype was detected ten times or more. The V call is TRBV20-1, the J call TRBJ2-2; TRBD1 matches 7 bases. The CDR3 contains 18 residues. Germline-derived CDR1 and CDR2 are DFQATT and SNEGSKA (reference sequence). The junction had 16 bases not matched to a gene; V was cut back by 2 bases and J by 4 bases. The DNA of the CDR3 is TGCAGTGCTAGACCCTTCGACAGGGTACTAGGGGGCACCGGGGAGCTGTTTTTT. As protein: CSARPFDRVLGGTGELFF.

This clonotype occurred many times. CDR3 protein: CASSKTRTYEQYF. CDR3 bases: TGTGCCAGCAGCAAGACAAGAACCTACGAGCAGTACTTC. The chain is built from TRBV2 and TRBJ2-7; D unclear. The CDR3 extends over 13 amino acids. Germline assignment: CDR1 SNHLY and CDR2 FYNNEI. Trimming took 6 bases from V and 2 from J, leaving 11 bases between them.

The table lists this clonotype with many counts. The gene calls are TRBV6-2 or TRBV6-3 and TRBJ2-1, with D unresolved. Germline lookup yields CDR1 MNHEY and CDR2 SVGEGT. With 1 base removed from V and 6 bases from J, the gap between germline ends came to 4 bases. This CDR3 region has 12 residues. The CDR3 loop is CASSYWGNEQFF. Here the CDR3 DNA reads TGTGCCAGCAGTTACTGGGGCAATGAGCAGTTCTTC.

This clonotype was counted many times. V is TRBV12-3 or TRBV12-4 and J is TRBJ2-1; 10 bases are a match to TRBD2. V dropped 3 bases and J dropped 8; count of bases not matched to a gene: 7. The CDR3 is 15 residues long. Written as DNA, the CDR3 is TGTGCCAGCAGTTTTGTCGAGCGGGGGGGGGATGAGCAGTTCTTC. This sequence encodes CASSFVERGGDEQFF.

This clonotype was counted at least ten times. This chain connects TRBV23-1 to TRBJ1-5; 7 nucleotides align to TRBD1. TRBV23-1 is known as an ORF, though its function is uncertain. The V segment lost 9 bases and the J segment 7 bases; nucleotides outside the gene matches: 12. The CDR3 contains 14 residues. The DNA of the CDR3 is TGCGCCAGGACGGACAGGCCCCCCCAGCAGCCCCAGCATTTT. This translates into CARTDRPPQQPQHF.